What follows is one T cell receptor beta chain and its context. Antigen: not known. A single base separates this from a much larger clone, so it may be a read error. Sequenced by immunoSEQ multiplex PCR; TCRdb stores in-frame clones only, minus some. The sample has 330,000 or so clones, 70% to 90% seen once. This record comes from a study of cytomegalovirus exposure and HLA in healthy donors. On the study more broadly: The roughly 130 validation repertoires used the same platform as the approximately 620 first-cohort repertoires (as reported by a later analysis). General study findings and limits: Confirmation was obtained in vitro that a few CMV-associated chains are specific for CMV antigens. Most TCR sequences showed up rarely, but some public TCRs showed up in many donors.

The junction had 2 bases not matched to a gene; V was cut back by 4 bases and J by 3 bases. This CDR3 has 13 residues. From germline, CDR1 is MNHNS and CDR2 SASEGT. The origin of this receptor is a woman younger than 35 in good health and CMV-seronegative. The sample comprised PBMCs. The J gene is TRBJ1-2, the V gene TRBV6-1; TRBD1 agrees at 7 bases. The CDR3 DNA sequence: TGTGCCAGCAGTGGGGGGACAGACTATGGCTACACCTTC. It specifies CASSGGTDYGYTF.